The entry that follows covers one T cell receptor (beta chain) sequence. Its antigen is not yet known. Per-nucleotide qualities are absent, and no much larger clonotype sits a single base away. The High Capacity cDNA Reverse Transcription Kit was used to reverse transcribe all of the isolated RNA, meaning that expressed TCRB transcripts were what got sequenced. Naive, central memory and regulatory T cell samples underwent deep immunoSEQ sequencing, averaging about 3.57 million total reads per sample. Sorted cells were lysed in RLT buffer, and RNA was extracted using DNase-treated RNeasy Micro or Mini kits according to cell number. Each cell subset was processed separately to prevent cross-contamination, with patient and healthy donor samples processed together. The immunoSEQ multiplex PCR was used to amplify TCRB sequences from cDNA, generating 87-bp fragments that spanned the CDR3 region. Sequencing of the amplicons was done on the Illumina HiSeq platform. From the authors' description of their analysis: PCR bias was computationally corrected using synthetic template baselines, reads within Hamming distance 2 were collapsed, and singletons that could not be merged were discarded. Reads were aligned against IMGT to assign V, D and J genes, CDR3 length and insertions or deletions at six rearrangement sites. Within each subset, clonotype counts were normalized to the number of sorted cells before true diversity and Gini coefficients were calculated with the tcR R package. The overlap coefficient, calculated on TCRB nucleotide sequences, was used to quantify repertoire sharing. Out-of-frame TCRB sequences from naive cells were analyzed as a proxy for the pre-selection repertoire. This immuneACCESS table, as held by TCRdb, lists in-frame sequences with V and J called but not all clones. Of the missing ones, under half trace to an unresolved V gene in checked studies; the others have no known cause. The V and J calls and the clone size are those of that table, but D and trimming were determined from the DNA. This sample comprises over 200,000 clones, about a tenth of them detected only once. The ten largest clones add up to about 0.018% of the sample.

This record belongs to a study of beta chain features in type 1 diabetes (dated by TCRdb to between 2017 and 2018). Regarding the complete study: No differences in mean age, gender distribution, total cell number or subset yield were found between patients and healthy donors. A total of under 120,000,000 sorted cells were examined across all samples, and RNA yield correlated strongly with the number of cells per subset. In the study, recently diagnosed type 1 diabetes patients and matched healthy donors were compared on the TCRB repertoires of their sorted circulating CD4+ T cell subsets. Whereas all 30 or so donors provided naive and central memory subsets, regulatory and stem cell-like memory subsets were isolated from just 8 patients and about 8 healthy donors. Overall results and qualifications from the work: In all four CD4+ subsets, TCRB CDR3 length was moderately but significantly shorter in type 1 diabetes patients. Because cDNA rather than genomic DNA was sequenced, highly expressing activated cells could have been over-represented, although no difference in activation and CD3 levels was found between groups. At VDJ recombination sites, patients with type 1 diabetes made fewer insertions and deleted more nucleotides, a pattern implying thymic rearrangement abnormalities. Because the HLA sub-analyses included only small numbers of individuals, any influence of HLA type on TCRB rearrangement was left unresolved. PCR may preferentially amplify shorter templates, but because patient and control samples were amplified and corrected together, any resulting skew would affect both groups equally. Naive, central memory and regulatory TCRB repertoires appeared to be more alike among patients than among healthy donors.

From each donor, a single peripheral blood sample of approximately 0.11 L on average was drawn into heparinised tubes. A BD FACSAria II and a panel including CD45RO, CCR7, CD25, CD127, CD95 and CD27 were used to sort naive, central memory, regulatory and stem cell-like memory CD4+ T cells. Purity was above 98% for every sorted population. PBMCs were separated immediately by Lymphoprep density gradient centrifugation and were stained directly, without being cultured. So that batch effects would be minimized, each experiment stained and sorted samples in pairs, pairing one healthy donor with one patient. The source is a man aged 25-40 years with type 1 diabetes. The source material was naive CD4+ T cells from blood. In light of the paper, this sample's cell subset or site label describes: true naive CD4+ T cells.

The DNA sequence reads TGTGCCAGCAGTTACTCTCAGGGGATGAACACTGAAGCTTTCTTT. It specifies CASSYSQGMNTEAFF. Rearrangement joined TRBV6-6 to TRBJ1-1, and perhaps TRBD1 as D gene, on 6 matching bases. As encoded in the germline V gene (reference sequence), CDR1 is MNHNY while CDR2 is SVGAGI. V is shortened by 0 bases, J by 0 bases, and the region joining them spans 8 bases. Counted from cysteine to phenylalanine, this CDR3 has 15 amino acids. Just CDR3 DNA is preserved here, 45 bases in frame from base 1.